Sequencing of this T cell receptor beta chain was carried out in a study of cytomegalovirus exposure and HLA in healthy donors. Trimming cost V 9 bases and J 3 bases; bases outside gene matches: 7. Germline-derived CDR1 and CDR2 are LNHDA and SQIVND (reference sequence). CDR3 length: 14 amino acids. Vbeta (60) and Jbeta (13) primers were used in the PCR. Original handling: Among the unique TCR beta chains that a later analysis counted, about 86 million in all, 10 million to 14 million were shared. The assay was immunoSEQ multiplex PCR, and TCRdb's table has in-frame clones only and misses some. D and trimming were read from the DNA, whereas the V and J calls and clone size are those reported in that table. The profile shows 160,000 or so clones, 81% of them singletons.

Input material: PBMCs. The chain employs TRBV19 and TRBJ2-3; 9 bases line up with TRBD2. The sequence came from a man between 50 and 59 years old in good health and CMV-seropositive. The CDR3 sequence is CASAASGTTDTQYF. CDR3 bases: TGTGCCAGCGCAGCTAGCGGGACTACAGATACGCAGTATTTT.